The next 5 T cell receptor beta chains were all read from a single sample in a study of blood T cell repertoires in COVID-19. Assay: immunoSEQ multiplex PCR; the TCRdb copy retains only in-frame clones and omits some. The data hold tens of thousands of clones, with 65% to 90% observed a single time. The specimen was peripheral blood. Every receptor here comes from a man aged 45-65 years with active COVID-19.

V usage is TRBV7-8 and J usage is TRBJ2-3; 9 bases are a match to TRBD1. The CDR3 sequence is 15 residues long. The J segment lost 2 bases and the V segment lost 5 bases, leaving 5 bases of the junction unmatched. Germline loops: CDR1 SGHVS, CDR2 FQNEAQ. DNA of the CDR3: TGTGCCAGCAGCCTAGGGACAGGGCACACAGATACGCAGTATTTT. This codes for CASSLGTGHTDTQYF.

This clone was detected once. The chain couples TRBV7-2 to TRBJ2-3; 8 positions agree with TRBD2. The CDR3 covers 13 residues. CDR1 SGHTA and CDR2 FQGNSA come from the germline V gene. Trimming at V came to 10 bases and at J to 4 bases, leaving 7 bases not matched to a gene. The CDR3 DNA reads TGTGCCACCACGGGGGGGGGCCCAGATACGCAGTATTTT. Translation gives CATTGGGPDTQYF.

J is TRBJ2-1 and V is TRBV11-2; D is perhaps TRBD1 (5 bases). V was trimmed by 0 bases and J by 0 bases, leaving 12 bases between them. Per the germline V gene, CDR1 is SGHAT and CDR2 is FQNNGV. This CDR3 spans 17 amino acids. The CDR3 nucleotides are TGTGCCAGCAGCTTAGACCGACTCAGGGTCTCCTACAATGAGCAGTTCTTC. This sequence encodes CASSLDRLRVSYNEQFF.

This clone was counted between two and nine times. The J gene is TRBJ1-4, the V gene TRBV27; no firm D call. Germline V gene lookup returns CDR1 MNHEY and CDR2 SMNVEV (reference sequence). The V gene lost 6 bases and the J gene lost 7 bases, with 12 bases spanning the gap. The CDR3 loop spans 13 amino acids. In DNA form, the CDR3 reads TGTGCCAGCAGCAGACTTAACGGTGAAAAACTGTTTTTT. Protein: CASSRLNGEKLFF.

The genes are TRBV6-5 and TRBJ2-7, with TRBD1 matching over 8 bases. CDR3 size: 15 residues. CDR1 and CDR2 from the germline V gene are MNHEY and SVGAGI. V dropped 5 bases and J dropped 3; count of bases not matched to a gene: 9. The CDR3 coding sequence is TGTGCCAGCAGTCGGCAGGGGGCCAAATTCTACGAGCAGTACTTC. Amino acid sequence: CASSRQGAKFYEQYF.